The rows below give T cell receptor beta chains drawn from one sample of a study of cytomegalovirus exposure and HLA in healthy donors. Libraries were prepared by immunoSEQ multiplex PCR; TCRdb keeps only in-frame clonotypes and omits some of them. The sample gives around 150,000 clones, around 85% of which show up once; about 2% is in the top ten. Specimen: PBMCs. These receptor sequences come from a human donor in good health. Both conserved end residues are part of each CDR3. D genes are given only for firm matches. Only part of the rows carry a size: once, few, many, or a class if the clone is expanded.

CDR3 DNA	CDR3 protein	clone size	V gene	D gene	J gene	CDR3 length
TGTGCCAGTCAGGACAGCGGCCGCCACGAGCAGTACTTC	CASQDSGRHEQYF	NA	TRBV19	NA	TRBJ2-7	13
TGTGCCAGCAGTTCCCCGGGGGGCACAGATACGCAGTATTTT	CASSSPGGTDTQYF	NA	TRBV6-5	NA	TRBJ2-3	14
TGTGCCAGCAGCTTAAATAGCCCGGAGGCTCAGTACTTC	CASSLNSPEAQYF	NA	TRBV11-3	NA	TRBJ2-5	13
TGTGCCAGCAGTGAAGGTGGAGGCAGGGGTTACGAGCAGTACTTC	CASSEGGGRGYEQYF	NA	TRBV2	NA	TRBJ2-7	15
TGTGCCAGCAGCCCGGGACAACTATACGAGCAGTACTTC	CASSPGQLYEQYF	NA	TRBV25-1	NA	TRBJ2-7	13
TGTGCCAGCAGTCCCCGACTAGCGGGGGAGGACACAGATACGCAGTATTTT	CASSPRLAGEDTDTQYF	NA	TRBV27	TRBD2	TRBJ2-3	17
TGTGCCAGCAGCTTATACGGGGGGGTGCCAGATACGCAGTATTTT	CASSLYGGVPDTQYF	NA	TRBV7-8	TRBD2	TRBJ2-3	15
TGTGCCAGCAGTGAATTAAGGGACAGGGGGCATGAGCAGTTCTTC	CASSELRDRGHEQFF	few	TRBV25-1	TRBD1	TRBJ2-1	15
TGTGCCAGCAGCCCATTGGGAGGCCAAGAGACCCAGTACTTC	CASSPLGGQETQYF	NA	TRBV5-6	NA	TRBJ2-5	14
TGTGCCAGCAGCACCCCGGCGGGGTTTGGGGAGCAGTACTTC	CASSTPAGFGEQYF	NA	TRBV7-2	NA	TRBJ2-5	14
TGTGCCAGTCTGCCCTCGGCAGGGGACTATGGCTACCCCTTC	CASLPSAGDYGYPF	NA	TRBV27	NA	TRBJ1-2	14
TGTGCCAGTAGTAGGGGGGAGGGGTGGCCTGGGGCCAACGTCCTGACTTTC	CASSRGEGWPGANVLTF	NA	TRBV19	TRBD2	TRBJ2-6	17
TGTGCCAGCAGTGAGTACAGGGTCCACAATGAGCAGTTCTTC	CASSEYRVHNEQFF	NA	TRBV2	NA	TRBJ2-1	14
TGTGCCAGCAGCACCCGACTAGCGGGGGGGCCTGGGGCCAACGTCCTGACTTTC	CASSTRLAGGPGANVLTF	NA	TRBV11-3	TRBD2	TRBJ2-6	18
TGTGCCAGCAGCGCCCAGGGAAATCAGCCCCAGCATTTT	CASSAQGNQPQHF	NA	TRBV9	NA	TRBJ1-5	13
TGTGCCAGCAGCTTAGGCGGGGGGGAGCAGTTCTTC	CASSLGGGEQFF	NA	TRBV7-2	TRBD2	TRBJ2-1	12
TGTGCCAGCAGTACACAGGGCCGTGGGGAGCAGTACTTC	CASSTQGRGEQYF	NA	TRBV27	NA	TRBJ2-7	13
TGTGCCAGCAGTTCAGGACAGGCGGCTAACTATGGCTACACCTTC	CASSSGQAANYGYTF	few	TRBV27	TRBD1	TRBJ1-2	15
TGTGCCAGCAGGAACCTTCGACAGGGCTCCTACTCTGGAAACACCATATATTTT	CASRNLRQGSYSGNTIYF	NA	TRBV2	TRBD1	TRBJ1-3	18
TGTGCCAGCAGCACCGGGACTACCACAGATACGCAGTATTTT	CASSTGTTTDTQYF	NA	TRBV5-6	TRBD2	TRBJ2-3	14
TGTGCCAGCAGCGCCCGGGACAGGCCAGAAGATACGCAGTATTTT	CASSARDRPEDTQYF	NA	TRBV9	TRBD1	TRBJ2-3	15
TGTGCCAGCAGCCCTCTCAGCGGGAGCTCCTACGAGCAGTACTTC	CASSPLSGSSYEQYF	NA	TRBV7-9	TRBD2	TRBJ2-7	15
TGTGCCATCAGTTATGAGGGTGAAAAACTGTTTTTT	CAISYEGEKLFF	NA	TRBV10-3	NA	TRBJ1-4	12
TGTGCCAGCAGCTTAGTGGGGCAGATGGGCACCGGGGAGCTGTTTTTT	CASSLVGQMGTGELFF	NA	TRBV11-2	NA	TRBJ2-2	16
TGTGCCAGCAGCGGGGGCTTCCATACGCAGTATTTT	CASSGGFHTQYF	NA	TRBV5-6	NA	TRBJ2-3	12
TGTGCCACCAGCAGAGATTTAGGCAGGGTTTATTCTGAAGCTTTCTTT	CATSRDLGRVYSEAFF	NA	TRBV15	NA	TRBJ1-1	16
TGTGCCAGCACGGTCGGGGACAGAGGGACATGGGAGCAGTACTTC	CASTVGDRGTWEQYF	NA	TRBV9	TRBD1	TRBJ2-7	15
TGCGCCAGCAGCCTGACAGGGGCTGGGACTGAAGCTTTCTTT	CASSLTGAGTEAFF	NA	TRBV10-1	TRBD1	TRBJ1-1	14
TGTGCCAGCAGCCCCCCAGAGAACACCGGGGAGCTGTTTTTT	CASSPPENTGELFF	NA	TRBV7-9	NA	TRBJ2-2	14
TGTGCCAGCAGTTACGGGACAGGGGGCGGCGGGGAGCTGTTTTTT	CASSYGTGGGGELFF	NA	TRBV6-5	TRBD1	TRBJ2-2	15
TGTGCCAGCAGCACGACAGGGGCGGGTGGAAACACCATATATTTT	CASSTTGAGGNTIYF	NA	TRBV7-2	TRBD1	TRBJ1-3	15
TGTGCCAGCCCACGACTAGCGGGGGTGTATAATGAGCAGTTCTTC	CASPRLAGVYNEQFF	once	TRBV7-2	TRBD2	TRBJ2-1	15
TGTGCCAGCAGTTCCTCCCGGAACCCCGGGACAGCCCAAGAGACCCAGTACTTC	CASSSSRNPGTAQETQYF	NA	TRBV27	TRBD1	TRBJ2-5	18
TGTGCTAGCAGCTTGGACAAGTATTCACCCCTCCACTTT	CASSLDKYSPLHF	NA	TRBV7-7	NA	TRBJ1-6	13
TGTGCCAGCAGCTTGATGGGACAGGGAGGCTATGGCTACACCTTC	CASSLMGQGGYGYTF	NA	TRBV5-6	TRBD1	TRBJ1-2	15
TGTGCCAGTAGTTTCGACAGGGTTGGCGAGCAGTACTTC	CASSFDRVGEQYF	NA	TRBV19	TRBD1	TRBJ2-7	13
TGTGCCAGCAGCCCCTCTGGACAGGGGTACGAGCAGTACTTC	CASSPSGQGYEQYF	once	TRBV14	TRBD1	TRBJ2-7	14
TGTGCCAGCAGCTTCTGGACAATGAACACTGAAGCTTTCTTT	CASSFWTMNTEAFF	NA	TRBV7-2	NA	TRBJ1-1	14
TGTGCCAGCAGCTCGCGGGAGACCCAGTACTTC	CASSSRETQYF	NA	TRBV11-2	NA	TRBJ2-5	11
TGTGCCAGCAGCTTACTAGCGGGGGTAGAGGACACCGGGGAGCTGTTTTTT	CASSLLAGVEDTGELFF	NA	TRBV5-8	TRBD2	TRBJ2-2	17
TGTGCCAGCAGCGTAACCGGGGGGATCGATACGCAGTATTTT	CASSVTGGIDTQYF	NA	TRBV9	TRBD2	TRBJ2-3	14
TGTGCCAGCAGCACGGGGACAGGGATAGTCGGCTACACCTTC	CASSTGTGIVGYTF	NA	TRBV5-6	TRBD1	TRBJ1-2	14